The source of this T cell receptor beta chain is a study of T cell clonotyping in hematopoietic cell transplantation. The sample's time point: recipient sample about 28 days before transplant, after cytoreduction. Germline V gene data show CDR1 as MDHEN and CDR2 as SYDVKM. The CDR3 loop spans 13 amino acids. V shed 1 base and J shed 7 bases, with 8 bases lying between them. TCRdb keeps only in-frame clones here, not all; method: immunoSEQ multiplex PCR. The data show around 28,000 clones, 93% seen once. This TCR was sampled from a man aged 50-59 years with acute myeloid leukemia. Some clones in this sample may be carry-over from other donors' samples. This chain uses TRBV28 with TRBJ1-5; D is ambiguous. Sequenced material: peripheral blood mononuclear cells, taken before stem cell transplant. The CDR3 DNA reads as TGTGCCAGCAGTTTATCAGGTTACCAGCCCCAGCATTTT. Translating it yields CASSLSGYQPQHF. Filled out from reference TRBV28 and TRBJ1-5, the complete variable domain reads DVKVTQSSRYLVKRTGEKVFLECVQDMDHENMFWYRQDPGLGLRLIYFSYDVKMKEKGDIPEGYSVSREKKERFSLILESASTNQTSMYLCASSLSGYQPQHFGDGTRLSIL.